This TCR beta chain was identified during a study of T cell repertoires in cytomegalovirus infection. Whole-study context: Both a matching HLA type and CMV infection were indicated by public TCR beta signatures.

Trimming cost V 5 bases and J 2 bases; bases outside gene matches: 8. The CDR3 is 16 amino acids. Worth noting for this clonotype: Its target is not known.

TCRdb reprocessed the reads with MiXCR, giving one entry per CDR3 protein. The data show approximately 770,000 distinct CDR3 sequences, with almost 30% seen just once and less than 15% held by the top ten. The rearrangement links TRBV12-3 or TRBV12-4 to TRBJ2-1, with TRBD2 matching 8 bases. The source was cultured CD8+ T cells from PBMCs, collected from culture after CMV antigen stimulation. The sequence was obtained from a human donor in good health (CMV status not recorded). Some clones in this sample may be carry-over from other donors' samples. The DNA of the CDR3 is TGTGCCAGCAGTGCCCTGGGGCGGGGGGCCTACAATGAGCAGTTCTTC. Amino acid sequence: CASSALGRGAYNEQFF.